This TCR beta chain is from a study of blood T cell repertoires in COVID-19. Whole-study context: Samples came from the United States, Italy and Spain, spanning acute and convalescent COVID-19. Sample material is recorded as cDNA or gDNA derived from T cells, B-cell-depleted T cells, or PBMCs.

Germline loops: CDR1 LNHNV, CDR2 YYDKDF (reference sequence). This CDR3 is built from 14 residues. V lost 0 bases to trimming and J lost 3 bases; unmatched junction nucleotides: 1. How the authors handled the data: Scientists estimated how many nucleated cells there were by amplifying reference gene primers. Repertoires were generated with immunoSEQ multiplex PCR, while TCRdb's copy carries only in-frame clones and drops some. V and J calls and clone size are as listed in that table; D and trimming were resolved from the DNA. This table has approximately 250,000 clones, 85% appearing once. By sample fraction, this clone is medium-sized.

The TCR sequence derives from a man aged 35 to 55 with acute or convalescent COVID-19. This chain joins TRBV15 and TRBJ1-1; 7 bases line up with TRBD1. The sequenced material came from peripheral blood. CDR3 sequence (DNA): TGTGCCACCAGCAGAGATGGGACAGACACTGAAGCTTTCTTT. The encoded protein is CATSRDGTDTEAFF.